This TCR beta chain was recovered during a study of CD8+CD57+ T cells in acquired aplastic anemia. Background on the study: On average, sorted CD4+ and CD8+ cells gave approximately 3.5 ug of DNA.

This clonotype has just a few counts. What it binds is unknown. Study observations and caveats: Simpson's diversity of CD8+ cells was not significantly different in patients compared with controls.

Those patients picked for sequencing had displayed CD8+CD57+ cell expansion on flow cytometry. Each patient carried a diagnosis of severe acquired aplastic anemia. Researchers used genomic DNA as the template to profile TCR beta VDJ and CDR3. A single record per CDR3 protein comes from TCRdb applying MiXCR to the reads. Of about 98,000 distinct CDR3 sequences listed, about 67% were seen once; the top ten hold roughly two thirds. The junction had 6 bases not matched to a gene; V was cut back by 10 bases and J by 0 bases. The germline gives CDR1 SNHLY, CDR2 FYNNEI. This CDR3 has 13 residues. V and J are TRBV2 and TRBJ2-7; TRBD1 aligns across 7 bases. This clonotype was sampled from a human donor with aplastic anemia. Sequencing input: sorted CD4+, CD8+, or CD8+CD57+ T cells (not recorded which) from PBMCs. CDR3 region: CATRTGTSYEQYF. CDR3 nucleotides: TGTGCCACCCGGACAGGCACCTCCTACGAGCAGTACTTC. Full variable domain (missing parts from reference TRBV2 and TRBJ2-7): EPEVTQTPSHQVTQMGQEVILRCVPISNHLYFYWYRQILGQKVEFLVSFYNNEISEKSEIFDDQFSVERPDGSNFTLKIRSTKLEDSAMYFCATRTGTSYEQYFGPGTRLTVT.